This T cell receptor (beta chain) was identified in a study of OX40 agonist ivuxolimab in advanced cancers. Study observations and caveats: Among the lowest peripheral clonal expansion occurred in 0.1-3.0 mg/kg partial responders. No antigen was identified for the clonally expanded peripheral T cells. Part of the nonresponder group also had normalized T-cell clonal expansion that was low.

This CDR3 is built from 12 residues. Trimming removed 0 bases from V and 8 bases from J, with 6 bases in between. Germline V gene data show CDR1 as SGHNT and CDR2 as YYREEE (reference sequence). Profiled with immunoSEQ multiplex PCR; TCRdb holds only in-frame clones, not every one. The sample records around 45,000 clones, roughly 93% being singletons. This clone has only one observation. The antigen remains unidentified. The source is an adult with an advanced solid tumor such as melanoma, head and neck, liver or kidney cancer. The V call is TRBV5-4, the J call TRBJ2-1; no reliable D call. The sample consisted of CD4+ or CD8+ T cells sorted from blood, taken in a trial of the OX40 agonist ivuxolimab. In DNA, the CDR3 is TGTGCCAGCAGCTTGGGGACGGATGAGCAGTTCTTC. Its protein is CASSLGTDEQFF.